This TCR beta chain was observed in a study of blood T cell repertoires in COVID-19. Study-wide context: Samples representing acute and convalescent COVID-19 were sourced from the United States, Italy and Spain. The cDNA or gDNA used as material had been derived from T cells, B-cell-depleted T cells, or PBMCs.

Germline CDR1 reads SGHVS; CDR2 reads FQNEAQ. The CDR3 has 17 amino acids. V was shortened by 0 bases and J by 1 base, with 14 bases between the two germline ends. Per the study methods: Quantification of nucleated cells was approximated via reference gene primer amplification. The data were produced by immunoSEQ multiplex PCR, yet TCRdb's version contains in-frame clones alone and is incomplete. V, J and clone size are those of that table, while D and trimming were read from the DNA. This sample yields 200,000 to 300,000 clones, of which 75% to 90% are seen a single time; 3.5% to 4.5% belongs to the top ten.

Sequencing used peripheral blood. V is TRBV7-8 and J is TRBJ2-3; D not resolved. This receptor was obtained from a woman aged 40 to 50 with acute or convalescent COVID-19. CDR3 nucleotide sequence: TGTGCCAGCAGCTTAGCGCCTACCGTTTTAGGCACAGATACGCAGTATTTT. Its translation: CASSLAPTVLGTDTQYF.